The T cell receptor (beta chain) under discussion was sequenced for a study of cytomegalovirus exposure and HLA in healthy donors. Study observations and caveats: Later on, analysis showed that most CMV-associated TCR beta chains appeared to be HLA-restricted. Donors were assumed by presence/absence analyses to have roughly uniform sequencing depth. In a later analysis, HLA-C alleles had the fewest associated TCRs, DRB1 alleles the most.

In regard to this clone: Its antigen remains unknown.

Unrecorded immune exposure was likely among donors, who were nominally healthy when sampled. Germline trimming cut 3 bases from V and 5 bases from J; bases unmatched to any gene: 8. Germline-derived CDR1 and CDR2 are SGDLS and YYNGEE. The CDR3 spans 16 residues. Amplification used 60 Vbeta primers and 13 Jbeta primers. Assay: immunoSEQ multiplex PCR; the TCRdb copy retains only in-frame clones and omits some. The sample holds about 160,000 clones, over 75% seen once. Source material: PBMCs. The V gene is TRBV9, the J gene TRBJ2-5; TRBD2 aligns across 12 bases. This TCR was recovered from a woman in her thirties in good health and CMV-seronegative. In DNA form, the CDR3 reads TGTGCCAGCAGCGCTAGAGGAGGGACTAGCGGGGAGACCCAGTACTTC. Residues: CASSARGGTSGETQYF.